This TCR beta chain stems from a study of shared clonotypes between healthy human individuals. Looking at the study overall: In total, the donors were two women and a few men aged 18 to 49.

Methods used by the authors: Filtering of immunoSEQ junctional sequences could not match full-length read filtering. Here immunoSEQ multiplex PCR was the method, and the copy in TCRdb shows in-frame clones only, minus some. V, J and clone size are those of that table, while D and trimming were read from the DNA. The profile shows about 95,000 clones, 65% to 70% of them singletons. The donors were adults (healthy and HIV-negative) with no recent acute infections or vaccinations. CD8 memory merged CD45RO+ cells and CCR7-negative CD45RA+ TemRA cells into one population. Germline lookup yields CDR1 SGHAT and CDR2 FQNNGV. J was trimmed by 5 bases and V by 1 base; bases with no gene match: 8. The CDR3 runs to 16 residues.

Sequencing was carried out using memory CD8+ T cells sorted from blood. The subset: CD45RO+ cells pooled with CCR7-negative TemRA cells. The rearrangement links TRBV11-2 to TRBJ2-1; 7 nucleotides line up with TRBD2. This TCR came from a man aged 25 to 45 in good health. The CDR3 region has the DNA TGTGCCAGCAGCTTAGTCCCGGCTAGCGGAAACAATGAGCAGTTCTTC. It codes for CASSLVPASGNNEQFF.